The subject of this entry is one TCR beta chain. In the original analysis: Nucleated cell number was recorded as an estimate derived from reference gene primer amplification. Profiled with immunoSEQ multiplex PCR; TCRdb holds only in-frame clones, not every one. The V and J calls and clone size come from that table; D and trimming were worked out from the DNA. The table shows tens of thousands of clones, with approximately 86% occurring only once. Germline values: CDR1 KGHDR, CDR2 SFDVKD. The CDR3 is 15 amino acids. The V gene end was trimmed by 9 bases and the J gene end by 6 bases; junction bases not matched to a gene: 11. The data were obtained in a study of blood T cell repertoires in COVID-19. For the study at large: Samples of COVID-19 (acute and convalescent) were obtained from the United States, Italy and Spain.

Specimen: peripheral blood. The genes are TRBV24-1 and TRBJ2-2; 8 bases match TRBD1. The sequence was collected from a man aged 40-50 years with COVID-19, enrolled during active disease. The CDR3 DNA reads as TGTGCCACCTCTGGGGCAGGGGGCCGGTCCGGGGAGCTGTTTTTT. As protein: CATSGAGGRSGELFF.